This TCR beta chain came from a study of long-term antiretroviral therapy in people with HIV. Version v3.0 of the immunoSEQ assay was performed at survey level. Per-sample sequencing targets were roughly 40,000-50,000 T-cell genomes. Clones were sequenced by immunoSEQ multiplex PCR, and TCRdb holds only the in-frame ones, with some missing. This sample has roughly 25,000 clones, with 79% found just once. Germline V lookup: CDR1 MNHNY, CDR2 SVGAGI (reference sequence). Between the trimmed V and J ends, which lost 11 bases and 2 bases, there was a span of 19 bases. The CDR3 contains 14 residues. V usage is TRBV6-6 and J usage is TRBJ2-7, with D perhaps TRBD1 (6 bases). Material: unsorted PBMCs, obtained 2.1 years after starting antiretroviral therapy. The source is a man aged 25 to 45 with HIV. CDR3 region: CACTGGASPYEQYF. CDR3 in DNA: TGTGCCTGCACTGGGGGCGCCAGCCCCTACGAGCAGTACTTC.